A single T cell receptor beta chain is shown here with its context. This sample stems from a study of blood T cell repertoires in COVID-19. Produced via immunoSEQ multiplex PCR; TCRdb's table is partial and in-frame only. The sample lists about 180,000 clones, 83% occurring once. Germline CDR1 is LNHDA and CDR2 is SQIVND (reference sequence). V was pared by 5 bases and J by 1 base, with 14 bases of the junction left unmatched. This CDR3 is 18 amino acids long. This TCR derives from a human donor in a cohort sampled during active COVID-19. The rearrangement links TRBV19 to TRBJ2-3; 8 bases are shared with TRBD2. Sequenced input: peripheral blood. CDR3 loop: CASSHRRVAGIRTDTQYF. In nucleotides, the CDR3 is TGTGCCAGTAGTCATCGGAGGGTAGCGGGGATACGCACAGATACGCAGTATTTT.